A selection of T cell receptor beta chains follows, all from one sample in a study of CD8 T cells in Susac syndrome. TCRdb re-derived calls from the immunoSEQ multiplex PCR reads in MiXCR, one entry per CDR3 protein. The repertoire includes about 180,000 distinct CDR3 sequences, nearly 97% of them detected once, and approximately 0.09% sits in the top ten. The sequenced material came from CD4+ T cells from PBMCs. The receptors stem from a human donor with multiple sclerosis. Each CDR3 is given with its conserved first and last residue. The D gene is left open where the match is weak.

cdr3_nt cdr3_aa cdr3_length j_call d_call v_call
TGTGCCAGCAGCTTGGAGGGACACCACGCTGCTGGCTACACCTTC CASSLEGHHAAGYTF 15 TRBJ1-2 . TRBV7-9
TGTGCCAGTGCCCCCGGGACAGCTTACAATGAGCAGTTCTTC CASAPGTAYNEQFF 14 TRBJ2-1 TRBD1 TRBV19
TGTGCCACCAGCATAGGGGGGCCGGGTAATGAAAAACTGTTTTTT CATSIGGPGNEKLFF 15 TRBJ1-4 . TRBV15
TGCGCCAGCAGCTTATCACCCAATACGAGGGGCACTGAAGCTTTCTTT CASSLSPNTRGTEAFF 16 TRBJ1-1 . TRBV5-1
TGTGCCAGCAGTGCGGACAGGGGTAAAGAGACCCAGTACTTC CASSADRGKETQYF 14 TRBJ2-5 TRBD1 TRBV2
TGCGCCAGCAGCTTGGCAGGGACTCAGCCCCAGCATTTT CASSLAGTQPQHF 13 TRBJ1-5 . TRBV5-1
TGTGCCAGCACAAGGCAACCGAACACTGAAGCTTTCTTT CASTRQPNTEAFF 13 TRBJ1-1 . TRBV7-9
TGTGCCAGCAGCCCCGGGACAGGGTGGAACTATGGCTACACCTTC CASSPGTGWNYGYTF 15 TRBJ1-2 TRBD1 TRBV2
TGTGCCAGCAGCCAAGGTAGAAGGTTTGGAAGCAATCAGCCCCAGCATTTT CASSQGRRFGSNQPQHF 17 TRBJ1-5 . TRBV3-1
TGTGCCAGCAGTTACCGGGGGCAGTCCTATAATTCACCCCTCCACTTT CASSYRGQSYNSPLHF 16 TRBJ1-6 . TRBV6-2/TRBV6-3
TGTGCCAGCAGGCTAGCGGGGGGATTCGAGACCCAGTACTTC CASRLAGGFETQYF 14 TRBJ2-5 TRBD2 TRBV6-2/TRBV6-3
TGTGCCAGCAGTGACTCGGGGACAGGGAACTATGGCTACACCTTC CASSDSGTGNYGYTF 15 TRBJ1-2 TRBD1 TRBV6-4
TGCGCCAGCAGCCAAGCCCGGACAGGGCGGCTCGTCCTGACTTTC CASSQARTGRLVLTF 15 TRBJ2-6 TRBD1 TRBV4-3
TGTGCCAGCAGTACACTAGCGGGACAAGAGACCCAGTACTTC CASSTLAGQETQYF 14 TRBJ2-5 TRBD2 TRBV12-3/TRBV12-4
TGTGCCAGCAGCTTAGGTACGGGTTACATTCAGTACTTC CASSLGTGYIQYF 13 TRBJ2-4 . TRBV7-2
TGTGCCAGCAGCCCGAGGTCGACAGGGGCAGCCACAGATACGCAGTATTTT CASSPRSTGAATDTQYF 17 TRBJ2-3 TRBD1 TRBV11-3
TGTGCCAGCCCGGCGGGGGATTCACCCCTCCACTTT CASPAGDSPLHF 12 TRBJ1-6 . TRBV21-1
TGTGCCAGCAGTTTAGCGATACCAGCGGGGACGGAGACCCAGTACTTC CASSLAIPAGTETQYF 16 TRBJ2-5 TRBD2 TRBV12-3/TRBV12-4
TGCGCCAGCAGGCGAGGGGTCGCCGGAGGTGATACGCAGTATTTT CASRRGVAGGDTQYF 15 TRBJ2-3 . TRBV5-1
TGCGCCAGCAGCCAAGTTAGGGACAGCCCCTACGAGCAGTACTTC CASSQVRDSPYEQYF 15 TRBJ2-7 TRBD1 TRBV4-1